These T cell receptor beta chains were read from a single sample in a study of shared clonotypes between healthy human individuals. Sequencing was performed with immunoSEQ multiplex PCR; in TCRdb, only in-frame clones are kept and a portion is missing. Found here are 1.5 million to 2.5 million clones, approximately 95% of them singletons; the top ten hold more than 0.9%. Specimen: naive CD8+ T cells sorted from blood. These receptors originate from a man between 18 and 35 years old in good health. Both conserved end residues are part of each CDR3. The D gene is left open where the match is weak. Some rows have no size entry. The others give once, few or many, or a class for an expanded clone.

TGTGCCAGCAGTTTAAGTACGAGCCCCAATGAGCAGTTCTTC | CASSLSTSPNEQFF | . | TRBV28 | . | TRBJ2-1
TGTGCCAGCAGCTTACTAGGGGGGAGGGGCGCCACCTACGAGCAGTACTTC | CASSLLGGRGATYEQYF | . | TRBV11-2 | . | TRBJ2-7
TGTGCCATCAGTGAGATTGTATCCTACGAGCAGTACTTC | CAISEIVSYEQYF | . | TRBV10-3 | . | TRBJ2-7
TGTGCCAGCAGTGAAGATGGGTACTCCTATAATTCACCCCTCCACTTT | CASSEDGYSYNSPLHF | . | TRBV2 | . | TRBJ1-6
TGTGCCAGCAGCTTAGCTTTTAGACCCCAAGAGACCCAGTACTTC | CASSLAFRPQETQYF | . | TRBV11-2 | . | TRBJ2-5
TGTGCCAGCGGGACTGCCACCTACAATGAGCAGTTCTTC | CASGTATYNEQFF | . | TRBV9 | . | TRBJ2-1
TGTGCCAGCAGTTACACCTTAGCGGGATCGAGGAATGAGCAGTTCTTC | CASSYTLAGSRNEQFF | TRBD2 | TRBV6-5 | . | TRBJ2-1
TGTGCCAGCACCGGGGTGGCGGGAGCCTACGAGCAGTACTTC | CASTGVAGAYEQYF | TRBD2 | TRBV7-2 | . | TRBJ2-7
TGCGCCAGCAGCTTTTCGGTAGCGGGGAATAGCGAGCAGTACTTC | CASSFSVAGNSEQYF | TRBD2 | TRBV5-1 | . | TRBJ2-7
TGTGCCAGCAGCCCGACTAGCGGGGCAGATACGCAGTATTTT | CASSPTSGADTQYF | TRBD2 | TRBV6-5 | . | TRBJ2-3
TGTGCCAGTGGAGTCGGGACTGAAGCTTTCTTT | CASGVGTEAFF | . | TRBV28 | . | TRBJ1-1
TGTGCCAGCAGCCAAAGACTATCTAGCTCCTACAATGAGCAGTTCTTC | CASSQRLSSSYNEQFF | . | TRBV7-9 | . | TRBJ2-1
TGTGCCAGCAGCATGACAGGGGGGACGACAGATACGCAGTATTTT | CASSMTGGTTDTQYF | TRBD1 | TRBV7-9 | once | TRBJ2-3
TGTGCCAGCGAGGGGCTGGATAGCAATCAGCCCCAGCATTTT | CASEGLDSNQPQHF | . | TRBV6-1 | . | TRBJ1-5
TGCGCCAGCAGCCAAGATGAGGGGGCCTACGAGCAGTACTTC | CASSQDEGAYEQYF | . | TRBV4-1 | . | TRBJ2-7
TGTGCCAGCAGCTTTAAGGCGGCAGCGGGTAGCTCCTACGAGCAGTACTTC | CASSFKAAAGSSYEQYF | . | TRBV7-9 | . | TRBJ2-7
TGTGCCAGCAGCCGGGGACTCCAGTATAATTCACCCCTCCACTTT | CASSRGLQYNSPLHF | . | TRBV7-2 | . | TRBJ1-6
TGTGCCAGCAGCGTAGGAGGGGGCACCTATGGCTACACCTTC | CASSVGGGTYGYTF | TRBD1 | TRBV9 | . | TRBJ1-2
TGTGCCAGCAGCTTAGAGGGAGCCAGCACCTACGAGCAGTACTTC | CASSLEGASTYEQYF | . | TRBV11-2 | . | TRBJ2-7
TGTGCCAGCAGCCCCGACAGGGGGTGGACTGAAGCTTTCTTT | CASSPDRGWTEAFF | TRBD1 | TRBV5-5 | once | TRBJ1-1
TGCGCCAGCAGCTATCGGACGGTTGAAGAGACCCAGTACTTC | CASSYRTVEETQYF | . | TRBV5-1 | . | TRBJ2-5
TGTGCCAGCAGCTTAGGGTTTAGCGGGGGCCTCTCCTACGAGCAGTACTTC | CASSLGFSGGLSYEQYF | TRBD2 | TRBV7-9 | . | TRBJ2-7
TGCGCCAGCAGCCAAGAGGGGGAAAGCTCCTACGAGCAGTACTTC | CASSQEGESSYEQYF | . | TRBV4-1 | once | TRBJ2-7
TGTGCCAGCAGCTTGTTAGGGGGTAAGGGCCCAGATACGCAGTATTTT | CASSLLGGKGPDTQYF | . | TRBV27 | . | TRBJ2-3
TGTGCCAGCAGCCGGTCGCGGACAGGGAGGTCCTACGAGCAGTACTTC | CASSRSRTGRSYEQYF | TRBD1 | TRBV5-8 | . | TRBJ2-7
TGTGCCAGCAGTGGAAGCTGGTCCTACAATGAGCAGTTCTTC | CASSGSWSYNEQFF | . | TRBV28 | once | TRBJ2-1
TGTGCCAGCAGCGTTAGCGGGAGGCTGGGTGAGCAGTTCTTC | CASSVSGRLGEQFF | TRBD2 | TRBV9 | . | TRBJ2-1
TGTGCCAGCAGTTTATCCGAGGTAGGGGGCGATGGCTACACCTTC | CASSLSEVGGDGYTF | TRBD1 | TRBV27 | . | TRBJ1-2
TGTGCCAGCAGTGACGTAGGGGCGATCGGGATGAACACTGAAGCTTTCTTT | CASSDVGAIGMNTEAFF | . | TRBV25-1 | . | TRBJ1-1